This T cell receptor beta chain was sequenced during a study of CD8 T cells in Susac syndrome. The V gene's germline CDR1 is DFQATT and CDR2 SNEGSKA (reference sequence). The CDR3 contains 14 residues. V was pared by 6 bases and J by 4 bases, with 6 bases of the junction left unmatched. Random hexamers served to reverse transcribe roughly 0.45 to 1 ug RNA. The method of amplification for TCR beta CDR3 was immunoSEQ multiplex PCR, covering 54 Vbeta and 13 Jbeta. TCRdb itself ran the immunoSEQ multiplex PCR reads through MiXCR, one entry per CDR3 protein. The table has 100,000 to 110,000 distinct CDR3 sequences, around 95% seen once.

This receptor was taken from a human donor with Susac syndrome. Sequencing was carried out using CD8+ T cells from PBMCs. V usage is TRBV20-1 and J usage is TRBJ2-3, with 11 bases that match TRBD1. The DNA for the CDR3 is TGCAGTGCCACGGGACAGGGGGGATCAGATACGCAGTATTTT. Translation: CSATGQGGSDTQYF.